The table lists the clone carrying this T cell receptor beta chain with a few counts. This record belongs to a study of T cells in Graves' hyperthyroidism and ophthalmopathy. The length of the CDR3 is 14 residues. Germline lookup yields CDR1 LNHNV and CDR2 YYDKDF (reference sequence). V dropped 0 bases and J dropped 3; count of bases not matched to a gene: 0. Researchers took RNA transcripts and amplified the TCR beta CDR3 regions from them. Initially, a first-round RT-PCR of the TCR CDR3 employed the HTBI primer set. A single record per CDR3 protein comes from TCRdb applying MiXCR to the multiplex PCR reads. Of about 300,000 distinct CDR3 sequences detected, 15% to 20% appear once; the ten largest clones hold roughly 40%.

What was sequenced was blood. The sequence derives from a middle-aged man with Graves' ophthalmopathy. V and J are TRBV15 and TRBJ2-5; TRBD1 matches 8 bases. The DNA for the CDR3 is TGTGCCACCAGCAGAGAGGACAGGGAAGAGACCCAGTACTTC. Its translation: CATSREDREETQYF. The complete variable domain, with remaining parts taken from reference TRBV15 and TRBJ2-5, reads DAMVIQNPRYQVTQFGKPVTLSCSQTLNHNVMYWYQQKSSQAPKLLFHYYDKDFNNEADTPDNFQSRRPNTSFCFLDIRSPGLGDTAMYLCATSREDREETQYFGPGTRLLVL.